This TCR beta chain is from a study of cytomegalovirus exposure and HLA in healthy donors. Data came from immunoSEQ multiplex PCR; TCRdb stores just in-frame clones and leaves some out. The data show under 100,000 clones, 95% to 98% seen once. V shed 7 bases and J shed 0 bases, with 13 bases lying between them. CDR1 and CDR2 (germline): LNHDA, SQIVND (reference sequence). The CDR3 is 15 residues long. The rearrangement uses TRBV19 and TRBJ2-1; D is possibly TRBD1 (5 bases). Sequencing was carried out using PBMCs. This sequence was found in a man younger than 35 in good health and CMV-seronegative. CDR3 sequence: CASKAGHSSYNEQFF. The CDR3 coding sequence is TGTGCCAGTAAGGCAGGACATAGCTCCTACAATGAGCAGTTCTTC. Full variable domain (missing parts from reference TRBV19 and TRBJ2-1): DGGITQSPKYLFRKEGQNVTLSCEQNLNHDAMYWYRQDPGQGLRLIYYSQIVNDFQKGDIAEGYSVSREKKESFPLTVTSAQKNPTAFYLCASKAGHSSYNEQFFGPGTRLTVL.